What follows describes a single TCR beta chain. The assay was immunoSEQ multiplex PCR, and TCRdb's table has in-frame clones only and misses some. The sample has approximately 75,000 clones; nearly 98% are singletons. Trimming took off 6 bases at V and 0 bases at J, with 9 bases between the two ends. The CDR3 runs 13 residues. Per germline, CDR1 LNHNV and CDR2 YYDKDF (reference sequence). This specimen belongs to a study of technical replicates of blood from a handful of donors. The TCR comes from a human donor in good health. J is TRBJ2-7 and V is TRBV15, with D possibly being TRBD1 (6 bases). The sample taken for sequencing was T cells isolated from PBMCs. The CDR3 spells CATRSQGSYEQYF. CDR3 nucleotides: TGTGCCACCAGGTCACAGGGCTCCTACGAGCAGTACTTC.